A single sample gave rise to the 26 T cell receptor beta chains below, sequenced in a study of T cells after posttransplantation cyclophosphamide. Cyclophosphamide on days +3 and +4 followed busulfan-fludarabine conditioning and a marrow graft. Measured with immunoSEQ multiplex PCR; TCRdb has only the in-frame clones, and not every one. The record shows 10,000 to 13,000 clones for this sample, with no singletons present. The specimen was PBMCs, collected after allogeneic stem cell transplant with posttransplant cyclophosphamide. The receptors stem from a female patient between 35 and 55 years old who received an allogeneic stem cell transplant from a related donor, was CMV-positive, and had no GVHD. Some T cells may arise from the graft donor.

This clone was observed many times. The chain uses TRBV28 and TRBJ1-5, with D tentatively TRBD1 (5 bases). Germline CDR1 is MDHEN and CDR2 is SYDVKM. The CDR3 length is 15 residues. The V end was cut by 0 bases, the J end by 5 bases, with 11 bases between. The CDR3 sequence: CASSLWLRGDQPQHF. The CDR3 coding sequence is TGTGCCAGCAGTTTATGGTTGCGGGGGGATCAGCCCCAGCATTTT.

The sample holds many counts of this clone. The chain is built from TRBV18 and TRBJ2-7, with TRBD2 matching over 7 bases. Per the germline V gene, CDR1 is KGHSH and CDR2 is LQKENI. This CDR3 is 14 amino acids long. V trimming: 3 bases; J trimming: 2 bases; junction bases outside the gene matches: 4. CDR3 DNA: TGTGCCAGCTCACCTTTGGCGGGGGCCTACGAGCAGTACTTC. It codes for CASSPLAGAYEQYF.

This clone was observed at least ten times. The chain uses TRBV7-3 and TRBJ2-5, with 13 positions matching TRBD2. The germline V gene encodes CDR1 SGHTA and CDR2 FQGTGA. This CDR3 is 16 amino acids long. The trim removed 4 bases at V and 5 bases at J, leaving 7 bases unmatched. CDR3 region: CASSSGLAGPVETQYF. CDR3 sequence (DNA): TGTGCCAGCAGCTCGGGACTAGCGGGGCCTGTGGAGACCCAGTACTTC.

The table lists this clone with many counts. This chain links TRBV27 with TRBJ1-5; D ambiguous. CDR3 length equals 15 residues. Germline V gene sequence: CDR1 MNHEY, CDR2 SMNVEV (reference sequence). Between the trimmed V and J ends, which lost 5 bases and 0 bases, there was a span of 11 bases. The CDR3: CASSRRGYSNQPQHF. CDR3 nucleotides: TGTGCCAGCAGTAGGAGAGGATATAGCAATCAGCCCCAGCATTTT.

This clone was found many times. The V and J genes are TRBV28 and TRBJ1-5, with D unresolved. Germline V gene data show CDR1 as MDHEN and CDR2 as SYDVKM. CDR3 length equals 16 residues. V dropped 5 bases and J dropped 0 bases, with 14 bases sitting between them. CDR3 region: CASSPLSRLSNQPQHF. The CDR3 DNA follows: TGTGCCAGCAGTCCACTGTCCAGGCTTAGCAATCAGCCCCAGCATTTT.

In its sample, this clone was seen many times. The gene calls are TRBV2 and TRBJ2-6, with a tentative D call TRBD2 (5 bases). Trimming pared 4 bases from V and 0 bases from J, leaving 7 bases between. The CDR3 covers 15 residues. Per the germline V gene, CDR1 is SNHLY and CDR2 is FYNNEI. The CDR3 DNA sequence: TGTGCCAGCAGTGGAGAGGGCTCTGGGGCCAACGTCCTGACTTTC. This sequence encodes CASSGEGSGANVLTF.

This clone has a count of ten or more. The chain employs TRBV7-3 and TRBJ2-5; no clear D gene. This CDR3 spans 15 amino acids. Per the germline V gene, CDR1 is SGHTA and CDR2 is FQGTGA. V dropped 0 bases and J dropped 4 bases, with 12 bases sitting between them. CDR3 sequence: CASSLTSVSSETQYF. In DNA, the CDR3 is TGTGCCAGCAGCTTAACTTCGGTATCCTCAGAGACCCAGTACTTC.

This clone was observed many times. The chain links TRBV4-1 to TRBJ2-1, with 8 bases fitting TRBD2. The CDR3 has 14 amino acids. V was clipped by 1 base and J by 9 bases; unmatched bases: 5. CDR1 is MGHRA and CDR2 is YSYEKL in the germline V gene. DNA for the CDR3: TGCGCCAGCAGCCAAGCCTTACTAGCGGTTGAGCAGTTCTTC. This translates into CASSQALLAVEQFF.

On this clone itself: A much bigger clone sits one base away, suggesting this may be a read error. The rearrangement uses TRBV28 and TRBJ1-2; 8 bases fit TRBD1. There are 17 residues in the CDR3. Germline assignment: CDR1 MDHEN and CDR2 SYDVKM. The CDR3: CASSLSNPGQVLGGYAF. In DNA, the CDR3 is TGTGCCAGCAGTTTATCAAATCCGGGACAGGTATTAGGAGGCTACGCCTTC.

This clone was recorded at least ten times. The gene calls are TRBV5-1 and TRBJ2-5; D remains ambiguous. V was trimmed by 4 bases and J by 1 base, leaving 8 bases between them. Germline CDR1 SGHRS, CDR2 YFSETQ. CDR3 length: 13 amino acids. CDR3 nucleotide sequence: TGCGCCAGCAGCGTTTACAGCCAAGAGACCCAGTACTTC. Translated, it gives CASSVYSQETQYF.

This clone was observed at least ten times. This chain uses TRBV28 with TRBJ2-1; 8 bases match TRBD1. The V gene end was trimmed by 2 bases and the J gene end by 6 bases; junction bases not matched to a gene: 3. The CDR3 is 14 amino acids. The V gene's germline CDR1 is MDHEN and CDR2 SYDVKM. The CDR3 is CASSLVTGANEQFF. CDR3 coding DNA: TGTGCCAGCAGTTTAGTGACAGGGGCCAATGAGCAGTTCTTC.

This clone was seen repeatedly, ten times or more. This chain connects TRBV27 to TRBJ1-1; 8 bases agree with TRBD1. The germline V gene has CDR1 MNHEY and CDR2 SMNVEV (reference sequence). The CDR3 sequence is 15 residues long. V shed 3 bases, J shed 5 bases, and the junction held 8 bases outside the gene matches. The CDR3 DNA sequence: TGTGCCAGCAGTTTCGTTAACAGGGGGGGGACTGAAGCTTTCTTT. Translated: CASSFVNRGGTEAFF.

At least ten counts were recorded for this clone. V is TRBV28 and J is TRBJ1-2; D perhaps matches TRBD1 (6 bases). Germline CDR1 is MDHEN and CDR2 is SYDVKM. The CDR3 is made up of 17 amino acids. V was clipped by 3 bases and J by 6 bases, with 23 bases between them. The CDR3 DNA reads as TGTGCCAGCAGTTTTCACCTCGAGGGGGTAAAGTTGGATGGCTACACCTTC. Translating gives CASSFHLEGVKLDGYTF.

In this sample, this clone turned up many times. V gene TRBV6-5 combines with J gene TRBJ2-7; maybe TRBD1 (6 bases). This CDR3 has 16 amino acids. The V end was cut by 3 bases, the J end by 2 bases, with 17 bases between. Germline CDR1 MNHEY, CDR2 SVGAGI. CDR3 sequence reads: CASSYGTGKGTYEQYF. The DNA of the CDR3 is TGTGCCAGCAGTTATGGTACAGGGAAGGGGACCTACGAGCAGTACTTC.

The table lists this clone with many counts. The V call is TRBV19, the J call TRBJ2-1; no clear D gene. Germline loops: CDR1 LNHDA, CDR2 SQIVND (reference sequence). This CDR3 contains 13 residues. With 4 bases removed from V and 4 bases from J, the gap between germline ends came to 8 bases. CDR3 sequence: CASSRSRYNEQFF. The CDR3 DNA reads as TGTGCCAGTAGTAGGTCGAGGTACAATGAGCAGTTCTTC. The whole variable domain, remainder taken from reference TRBV19 and TRBJ2-1, is DGGITQSPKYLFRKEGQNVTLSCEQNLNHDAMYWYRQDPGQGLRLIYYSQIVNDFQKGDIAEGYSVSREKKESFPLTVTSAQKNPTAFYLCASSRSRYNEQFFGPGTRLTVL.

This clone has a count of ten or more. This sequence joins TRBV9 and TRBJ2-5; maybe TRBD1 (6 bases). This CDR3 contains 16 residues. The germline V and J ends were trimmed by 2 bases and 1 base, with 15 bases remaining between them. The germline V gene has CDR1 SGDLS and CDR2 YYNGEE. CDR3 protein: CASSVTTGISQETQYF. CDR3 nucleotides: TGTGCCAGCAGCGTGACGACAGGAATAAGCCAAGAGACCCAGTACTTC.

This clone was counted ten times or more. The chain employs TRBV5-6 and TRBJ2-3, with TRBD2 as a possible D gene (5 bases). V was shortened by 1 base and J by 0 bases, with 9 bases between the two germline ends. The CDR3 runs to 15 residues. Germline values: CDR1 SGHDT, CDR2 YYEEEE. The CDR3 protein is CASSLSGSSTDTQYF. The DNA of the CDR3 is TGTGCCAGCAGCTTGTCGGGGTCTAGCACAGATACGCAGTATTTT.

This clone was seen at least ten times. The genes are TRBV5-1 and TRBJ2-3; 10 bases fit TRBD2. In germline, CDR1 is SGHRS, CDR2 YFSETQ. The length of the CDR3 is 15 residues. V was pared by 4 bases and J by 3 bases, with 5 bases of the junction left unmatched. The DNA of the CDR3 is TGCGCCAGCAGCGGTTATAGCGGGAGGACAGATACGCAGTATTTT. Its translation is CASSGYSGRTDTQYF.

This clone came up many times. This chain uses TRBV7-9 with TRBJ1-1, with D uncertain. The CDR3 is made up of 13 amino acids. Germline lookup yields CDR1 SEHNR and CDR2 FQNEAQ (reference sequence). The V gene lost 2 bases and the J gene lost 5 bases, with 9 bases spanning the gap. This CDR3 is CASSLNSVTEAFF. In nucleotides, the CDR3 is TGTGCCAGCAGCTTAAATTCAGTGACTGAAGCTTTCTTT.

This clone was detected many times. This chain connects TRBV6-1 to TRBJ2-5; 9 nucleotides agree with TRBD1. The germline V gene encodes CDR1 MNHNS and CDR2 SASEGT. CDR3 length: 16 amino acids. With 4 bases clipped from V and 4 bases from J, the junction kept 10 bases outside the gene matches. Here the CDR3 DNA reads TGTGCCAGCAGTGGCACAGGGACAGGGAGGCGAGAGACCCAGTACTTC. This translates into CASSGTGTGRRETQYF.

This clone was seen many times. The chain couples TRBV9 to TRBJ2-2; 9 nucleotides line up with TRBD1. This CDR3 has 16 residues. The V gene end was trimmed by 0 bases and the J gene end by 6 bases; junction bases not matched to a gene: 6. CDR1 and CDR2 (germline): SGDLS, YYNGEE. In DNA form, the CDR3 reads TGTGCCAGCAGCGTAGAGGGACAGGGAACTGCCGGGGAGCTGTTTTTT. Translating it yields CASSVEGQGTAGELFF.

This clone was seen repeatedly, ten times or more. This chain uses TRBV18 with TRBJ2-7; 7 bases line up with TRBD2. Germline V gene data show CDR1 as KGHSH and CDR2 as LQKENI. CDR3 size: 15 residues. With V trimmed by 4 bases and J by 5 bases, 11 bases remained unmatched. The CDR3 bases are TGTGCCAGCTCACTGACCCCCGGGGGGATCGACGAGCAGTACTTC. Translated: CASSLTPGGIDEQYF.

This clone was counted at least ten times. This chain uses TRBV19 with TRBJ2-5; tentatively, D is TRBD1 (5 bases). The closer fit of TRBJ2-7 to the DNA end suggests the J call may be wrong. Germline lookup yields CDR1 LNHDA and CDR2 SQIVND (reference sequence). The CDR3 runs to 12 residues. This CDR3 reads CASSVQVYEQYF. CDR3 DNA sequence: TGTGCCAGTAGTGTACAGGTCTACGAGCAGTACTTC.

This clone was counted at least ten times. The V call is TRBV20-1, the J call TRBJ1-1; D is uncertain. CDR1 is DFQATT and CDR2 is SNEGSKA in the germline V gene (reference sequence). Trimming stripped 0 bases from V and 6 bases from J, with 5 bases between. The CDR3 is 11 residues long. This CDR3 is CSARDQSEAFF. The CDR3 DNA reads as TGCAGTGCTAGAGATCAATCTGAAGCTTTCTTT.

This clone was detected ten times or more. This chain links TRBV19 with TRBJ2-1; TRBD2 matches at 10 bases. The CDR3 has 16 amino acids. With 6 bases clipped from V and 4 bases from J, the junction kept 9 bases outside the gene matches. Germline V lookup: CDR1 LNHDA, CDR2 SQIVND (reference sequence). The CDR3 spells CASRSDSGRLYNEQFF. DNA of the CDR3: TGTGCCAGTAGGTCGGATAGCGGGAGGCTATACAATGAGCAGTTCTTC.

This clone has ten or more counts. The V call is TRBV28, the J call TRBJ2-1; D is perhaps TRBD2 (6 bases). Per the germline V gene, CDR1 is MDHEN and CDR2 is SYDVKM. V was clipped by 7 bases and J by 6 bases, with 13 bases between them. The CDR3 consists of 13 residues. CDR3 sequence reads: CASKKGRGNEQFF. CDR3 DNA sequence: TGTGCCAGCAAAAAGGGGCGGGGCAATGAGCAGTTCTTC.